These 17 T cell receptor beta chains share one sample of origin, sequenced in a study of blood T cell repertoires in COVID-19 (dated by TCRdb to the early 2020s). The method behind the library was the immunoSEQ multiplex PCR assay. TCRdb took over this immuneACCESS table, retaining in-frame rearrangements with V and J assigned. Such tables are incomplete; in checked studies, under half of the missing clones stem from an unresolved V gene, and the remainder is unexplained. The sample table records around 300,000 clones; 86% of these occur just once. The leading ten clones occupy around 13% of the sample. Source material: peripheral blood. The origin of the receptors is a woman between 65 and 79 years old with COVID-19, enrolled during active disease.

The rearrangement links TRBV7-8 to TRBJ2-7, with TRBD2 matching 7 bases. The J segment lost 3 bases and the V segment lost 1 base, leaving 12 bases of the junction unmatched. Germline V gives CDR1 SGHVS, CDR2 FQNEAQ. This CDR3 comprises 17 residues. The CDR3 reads CASSLVGPRDYFYEQYF. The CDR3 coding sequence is TGTGCCAGCAGCTTAGTGGGACCCCGGGACTATTTCTACGAGCAGTACTTC.

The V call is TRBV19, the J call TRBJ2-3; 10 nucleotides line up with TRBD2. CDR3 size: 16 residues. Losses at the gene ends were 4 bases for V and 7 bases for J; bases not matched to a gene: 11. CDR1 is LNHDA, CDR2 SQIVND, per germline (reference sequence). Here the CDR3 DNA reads TGTGCCAGTAGTACCCTTCAGCGGGGGGGCCTGAATACGCAGTATTTT. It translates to CASSTLQRGGLNTQYF. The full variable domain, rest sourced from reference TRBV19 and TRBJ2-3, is DGGITQSPKYLFRKEGQNVTLSCEQNLNHDAMYWYRQDPGQGLRLIYYSQIVNDFQKGDIAEGYSVSREKKESFPLTVTSAQKNPTAFYLCASSTLQRGGLNTQYFGPGTRLTVL.

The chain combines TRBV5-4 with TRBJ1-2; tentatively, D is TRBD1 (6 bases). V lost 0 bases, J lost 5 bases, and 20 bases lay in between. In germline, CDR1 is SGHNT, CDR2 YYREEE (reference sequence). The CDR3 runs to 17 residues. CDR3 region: CASSLATQGSRGYGYTF. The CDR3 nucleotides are TGTGCCAGCAGCTTGGCGACTCAGGGGAGTAGGGGATATGGCTACACCTTC.

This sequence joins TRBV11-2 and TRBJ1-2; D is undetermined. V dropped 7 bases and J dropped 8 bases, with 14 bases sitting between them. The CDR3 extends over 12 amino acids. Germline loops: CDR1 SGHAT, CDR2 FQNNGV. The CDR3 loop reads CASNPGREGYTF. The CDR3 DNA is TGTGCCAGCAACCCCGGACGGGAGGGCTACACCTTC.

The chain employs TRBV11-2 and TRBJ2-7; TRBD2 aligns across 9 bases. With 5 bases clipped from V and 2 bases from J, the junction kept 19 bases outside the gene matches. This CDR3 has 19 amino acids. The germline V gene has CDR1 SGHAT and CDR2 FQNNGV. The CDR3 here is CASSRPGGSLAGATYEQYF. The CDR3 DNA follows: TGTGCCAGCAGCCGCCCTGGGGGATCATTAGCGGGGGCGACCTACGAGCAGTACTTC. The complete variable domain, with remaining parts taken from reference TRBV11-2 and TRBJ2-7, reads EAGVAQSPRYKIIEKRQSVAFWCNPISGHATLYWYQQILGQGPKLLIQFQNNGVVDDSQLPKDRFSAERLKGVDSTLKIQPAKLEDSAVYLCASSRPGGSLAGATYEQYFGPGTRLTVT.

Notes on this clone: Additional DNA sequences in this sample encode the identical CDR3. DNA for the CDR3: TGTGCCAGCAGTTACTCGGGCAGGAACACTGAAGCTTTCTTT. Its translation: CASSYSGRNTEAFF. This sequence joins TRBV6-5 and TRBJ1-1; D unresolved. This CDR3 region has 14 residues. The V and J ends lost 0 bases and 1 base respectively, with 6 bases between them. CDR1 and CDR2 from the germline V gene are MNHEY and SVGAGI.

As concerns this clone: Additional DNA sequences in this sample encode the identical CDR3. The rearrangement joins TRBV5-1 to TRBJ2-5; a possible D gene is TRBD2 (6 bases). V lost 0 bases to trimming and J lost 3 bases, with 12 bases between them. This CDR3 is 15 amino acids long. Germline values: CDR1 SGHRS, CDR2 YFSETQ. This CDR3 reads CASSLAGTAEETQYF. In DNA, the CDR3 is TGCGCCAGCAGCTTGGCCGGGACTGCAGAAGAGACCCAGTACTTC.

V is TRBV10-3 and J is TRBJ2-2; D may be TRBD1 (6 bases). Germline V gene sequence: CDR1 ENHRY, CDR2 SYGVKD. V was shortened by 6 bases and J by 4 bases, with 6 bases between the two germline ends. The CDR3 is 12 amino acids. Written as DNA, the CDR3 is TGTGCCATCAGGGACAGCACCGGGGAGCTGTTTTTT. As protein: CAIRDSTGELFF.

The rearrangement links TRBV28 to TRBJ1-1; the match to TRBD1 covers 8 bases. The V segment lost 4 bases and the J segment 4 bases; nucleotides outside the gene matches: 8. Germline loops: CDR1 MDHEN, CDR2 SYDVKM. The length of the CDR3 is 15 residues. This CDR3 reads CASSWATGVGTEAFF. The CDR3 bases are TGTGCCAGCAGTTGGGCGACAGGGGTAGGCACTGAAGCTTTCTTT.

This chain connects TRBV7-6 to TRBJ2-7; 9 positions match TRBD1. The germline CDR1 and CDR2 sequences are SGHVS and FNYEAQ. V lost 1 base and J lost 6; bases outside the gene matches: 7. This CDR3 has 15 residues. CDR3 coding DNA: TGTGCCAGCAGCTTAGAGGGACAGGGAAGAGGCGAGCAGTACTTC. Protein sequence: CASSLEGQGRGEQYF.

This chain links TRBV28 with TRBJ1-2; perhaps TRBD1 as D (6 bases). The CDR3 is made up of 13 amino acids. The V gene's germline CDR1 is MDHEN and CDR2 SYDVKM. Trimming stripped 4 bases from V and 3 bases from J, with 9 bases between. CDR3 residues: CASSSRQDYGYTF. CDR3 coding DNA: TGTGCCAGCAGTTCCAGACAGGACTATGGCTACACCTTC.

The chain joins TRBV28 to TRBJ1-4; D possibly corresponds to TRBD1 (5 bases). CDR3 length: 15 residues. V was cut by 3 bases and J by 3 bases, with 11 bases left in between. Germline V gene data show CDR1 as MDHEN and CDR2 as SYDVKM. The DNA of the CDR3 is TGTGCCAGCAGTTTGTCCAGGGTGGCTAATGAAAAACTGTTTTTT. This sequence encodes CASSLSRVANEKLFF.

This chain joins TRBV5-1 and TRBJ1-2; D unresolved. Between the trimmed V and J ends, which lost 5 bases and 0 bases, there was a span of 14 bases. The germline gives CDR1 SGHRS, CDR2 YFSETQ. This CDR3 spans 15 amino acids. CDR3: CASRQSAVANYGYTF. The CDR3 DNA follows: TGCGCCAGCAGGCAATCAGCGGTGGCTAACTATGGCTACACCTTC.

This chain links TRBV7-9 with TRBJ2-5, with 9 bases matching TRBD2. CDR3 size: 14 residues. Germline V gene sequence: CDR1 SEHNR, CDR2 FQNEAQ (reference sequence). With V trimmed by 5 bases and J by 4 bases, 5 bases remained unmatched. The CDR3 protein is CASSMGLAGETQYF. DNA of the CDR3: TGTGCCAGCAGCATGGGACTAGCAGGAGAGACCCAGTACTTC.

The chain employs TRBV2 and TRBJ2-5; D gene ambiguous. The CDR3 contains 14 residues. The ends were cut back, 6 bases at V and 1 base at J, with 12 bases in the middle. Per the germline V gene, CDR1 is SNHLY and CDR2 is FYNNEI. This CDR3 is CASRPPGSQETQYF. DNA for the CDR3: TGTGCCAGCAGGCCCCCTGGCTCCCAAGAGACCCAGTACTTC.

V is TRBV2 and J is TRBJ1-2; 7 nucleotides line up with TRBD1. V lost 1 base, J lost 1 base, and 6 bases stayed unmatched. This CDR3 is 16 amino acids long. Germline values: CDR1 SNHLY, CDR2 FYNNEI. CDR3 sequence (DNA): TGTGCCAGCAGTGAAGAGAGGACAGGCTTTAACTATGGCTACACCTTC. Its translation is CASSEERTGFNYGYTF.

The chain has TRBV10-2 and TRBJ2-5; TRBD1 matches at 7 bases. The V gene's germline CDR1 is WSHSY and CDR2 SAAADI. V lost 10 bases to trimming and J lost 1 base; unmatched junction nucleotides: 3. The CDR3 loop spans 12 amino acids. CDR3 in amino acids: CATRQGQETQYF. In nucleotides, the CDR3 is TGCGCCACGCGACAGGGCCAAGAGACCCAGTACTTC.